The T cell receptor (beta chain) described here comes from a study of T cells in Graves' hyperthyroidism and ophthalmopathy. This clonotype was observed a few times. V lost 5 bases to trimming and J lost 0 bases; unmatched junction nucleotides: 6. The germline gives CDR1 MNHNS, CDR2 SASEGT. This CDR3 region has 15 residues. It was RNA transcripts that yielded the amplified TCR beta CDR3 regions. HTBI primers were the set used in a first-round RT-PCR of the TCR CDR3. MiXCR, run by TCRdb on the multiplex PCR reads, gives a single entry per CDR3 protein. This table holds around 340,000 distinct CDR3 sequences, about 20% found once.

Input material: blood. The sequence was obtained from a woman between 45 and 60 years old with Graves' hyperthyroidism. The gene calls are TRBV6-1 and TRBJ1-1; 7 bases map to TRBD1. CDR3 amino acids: CASSHQTGMNTEAFF. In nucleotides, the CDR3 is TGTGCCAGCAGTCACCAGACAGGGATGAACACTGAAGCTTTCTTT.